The TCR beta chain under discussion was sequenced for a study of cytomegalovirus exposure and HLA in healthy donors. Study results and caveats: In a later analysis, TCR beta V- and J-gene trimming was associated with a missense DCLRE1C variant.

Between the trimmed V and J ends, which lost 4 bases and 6 bases, there was a span of 9 bases. This CDR3 is 12 amino acids long. Per the germline V gene, CDR1 is WNHNN and CDR2 is SYGVQD (reference sequence). The primer mix had 60 Vbeta and 13 Jbeta primers. TCRdb's table, derived via immunoSEQ multiplex PCR, lists solely in-frame clones and lacks some. The table counts roughly 100,000 clones; 3.4% lies in the top ten. In the case of this clone: Its antigen remains unknown.

This chain uses TRBV10-1 with TRBJ1-1; D unresolved. Sequencing used PBMCs. The clonotype originates from a woman under 40 in good health and CMV-seronegative. This CDR3 is CASSVVLSEAFF. The DNA for the CDR3 is TGCGCCAGCAGTGTTGTCCTCTCTGAAGCTTTCTTT.